The clone carrying this T cell receptor beta chain was recorded a few times. What it recognizes is unknown. The genes are named according to mouse. The missing CDR3 end, 4 residues past where the read stops, is filled in from the germline J gene. Trimming stripped 4 bases from V and 0 bases from J, with 8 bases between. CDR1 is NNHNN, CDR2 SYGAGS, per germline (reference sequence). This CDR3 is built from 13 residues. This sample was included in a study of CD8+ T cells in alopecia areata. Study-wide background: Spontaneous alopecia affected the 6-12-month-old C3H/HeJ graft donors, whose skin was transplanted to roughly 6-11-week-old female C3H/HeJ mice.

General study results and limits: Especially in alopecia totalis/universalis, lesional scalp showed greater clonality than normal scalp did.

On the basis of CD4, CD8alpha, NKG2D, NKG2ACE and other markers, pooled cutaneous lymph node cells were sorted. RNA was extracted and reverse transcribed into cDNA as the sequencing template. TCRdb's table, derived via immunoSEQ multiplex PCR, lists solely in-frame clones and lacks some. The table lists under 350,000 clones, with no singletons. The receptor comes from a C3H/HeJ mouse with alopecia areata. The mouse strain carries the MHC haplotype H2-k. Sequenced: CD4+ T cells sorted from a lymph node. The chain employs TRBV13-2 and TRBJ2-7, with a possible D match to TRBD1 (6 bases). The CDR3 sequence is CASGRDNSYEQYF. The part of the CDR3 DNA that was read is TGTGCCAGCGGTCGGGACAACTCCTAT.